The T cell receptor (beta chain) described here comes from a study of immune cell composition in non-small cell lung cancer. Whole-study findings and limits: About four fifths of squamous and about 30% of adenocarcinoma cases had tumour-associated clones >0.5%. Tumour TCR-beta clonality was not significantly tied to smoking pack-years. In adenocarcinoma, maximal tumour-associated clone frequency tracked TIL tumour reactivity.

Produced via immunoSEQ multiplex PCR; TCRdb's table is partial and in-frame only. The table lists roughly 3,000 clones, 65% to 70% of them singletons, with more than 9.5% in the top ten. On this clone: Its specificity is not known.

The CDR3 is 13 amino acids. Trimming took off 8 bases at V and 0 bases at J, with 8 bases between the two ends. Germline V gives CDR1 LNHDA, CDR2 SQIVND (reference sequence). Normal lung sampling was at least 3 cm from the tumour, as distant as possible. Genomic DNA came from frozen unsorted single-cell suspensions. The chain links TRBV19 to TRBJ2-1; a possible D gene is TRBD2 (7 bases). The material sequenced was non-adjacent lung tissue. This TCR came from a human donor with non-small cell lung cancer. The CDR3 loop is CASGGASYNEQFF. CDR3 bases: TGTGCCAGTGGGGGGGCCTCCTACAATGAGCAGTTCTTC.